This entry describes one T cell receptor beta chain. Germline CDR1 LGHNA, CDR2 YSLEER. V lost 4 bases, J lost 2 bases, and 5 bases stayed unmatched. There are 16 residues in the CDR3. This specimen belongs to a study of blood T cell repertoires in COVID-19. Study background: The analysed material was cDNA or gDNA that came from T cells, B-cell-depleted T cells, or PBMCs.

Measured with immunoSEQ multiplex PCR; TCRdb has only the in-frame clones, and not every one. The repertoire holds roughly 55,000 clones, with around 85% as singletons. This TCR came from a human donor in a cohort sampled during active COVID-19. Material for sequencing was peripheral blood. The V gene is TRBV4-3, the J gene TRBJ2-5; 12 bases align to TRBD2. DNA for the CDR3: TGCGCCAGCAGCCCAGGGACTAGCGGGCCTCAAGAGACCCAGTACTTC. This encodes CASSPGTSGPQETQYF.